This T cell receptor beta chain was sequenced for a study of cytomegalovirus exposure and HLA in healthy donors. The study's findings and limits: Association of a missense DCLRE1C variant with TCR beta V- and J-gene trimming was reported in a later analysis. Productive status was seen about 87% or about 30% of the time for most TCR beta V segments in an earlier analysis.

The PCR made use of 60 Vbeta and 13 Jbeta primers. Sequencing was performed with immunoSEQ multiplex PCR; in TCRdb, only in-frame clones are kept and a portion is missing. The profile covers about 230,000 clones, with about three quarters appearing a single time and about 2.5% taken by the ten largest. The CDR3 contains 16 residues. The germline CDR1 and CDR2 sequences are SEHNR and FQNEAQ (reference sequence). The V gene end was trimmed by 5 bases and the J gene end by 2 bases; junction bases not matched to a gene: 9. The donors, nominally healthy at sampling, likely had unrecorded immune exposures. Concerning this clone: Its antigen is unidentified.

Sequencing was done on a sample of PBMCs. The receptor comes from a woman aged 55 to 70 in good health and CMV-seropositive. The chain uses TRBV7-9 and TRBJ2-1; 7 bases align to TRBD2. The CDR3 region is CASSHTGAGAYNEQFF. The CDR3 DNA sequence: TGTGCCAGCAGCCACACCGGGGCGGGAGCCTACAATGAGCAGTTCTTC.